Given below is one T cell receptor (beta chain) in context. The target antigen is unknown. This sample is part of a study of cytomegalovirus exposure and HLA in healthy donors. In the study overall: HLA-typed donors were the source of about 90 million unique TCRs held in an early data release. Study-level results: Per a prior analysis, the majority of TCR beta V segments were productive roughly 90% or roughly 30% of the time.

The study ran its PCR with 60 Vbeta and 13 Jbeta primers. Original processing notes: In a later analysis, approximately 73 million unique TCR beta chains included roughly 11 million shared by two or more donors. Produced via immunoSEQ multiplex PCR; TCRdb's table is partial and in-frame only. V and J calls and clone size follow that table, whereas D and trimming were derived from the DNA. Here the sample spans 100,000 to 150,000 clones, approximately 82% being singletons. The CDR3 has 18 residues. J lost 4 bases, V lost 1 base, and 12 bases had no gene match. Looked up from germline, CDR1 is SGHNT and CDR2 is YENEEA.

The sample was PBMCs. The receptor comes from a man in his fifties or sixties in good health and CMV-seronegative. V usage is TRBV11-3 and J usage is TRBJ2-1, with 8 positions matching TRBD1. CDR3 loop: CASSLVGWKTGGYNEQFF. In DNA, the CDR3 is TGTGCCAGCAGCTTAGTTGGGTGGAAAACAGGGGGATACAATGAGCAGTTCTTC.